The clone carrying this T cell receptor beta chain was seen a few times. MiXCR was run by TCRdb on the 5' RACE reads, yielding one entry per CDR3 protein. The sample has fewer than 350,000 distinct CDR3 sequences; around 8.8% are singletons. The sample originates from a study of identical twins. Germline CDR1 reads SEHNR; CDR2 reads FQNEAQ (reference sequence). Trimming shortened V by 4 bases and J by 8 bases, and 20 bases separated the two germline ends. This CDR3 is 16 amino acids long. This sample also belongs to another study, concerning yellow fever vaccine responses in identical twins.

The TCR was taken from a young woman in good health. Sequencing was performed on memory (CD45RO+) T cells sorted from blood. The rearrangement links TRBV7-9 to TRBJ1-4, with TRBD1 as a possible D gene (6 bases). In DNA, the CDR3 is TGTGCCAGCAGCTCCACCAGGACAGCAAAAATCGAAAAACTGTTTTTT. Translating gives CASSSTRTAKIEKLFF.